Below, 5 T cell receptor beta chains from the same sample are listed, as sequenced in a study of radiation and T cells in renal cell carcinoma (dated by TCRdb to 2018 to 2020). According to the study, the label for this sample's time point signals: baseline pretreatment blood. The treatment or condition tag for this specimen amounts to: 15 Gy SBRT to primary tumor, nephrectomy 4 weeks later. Receptor amplification or capture employed the immunoSEQ multiplex PCR assay. TCRdb stores this immuneACCESS table with in-frame sequences only. Part of the clones is absent; in the studies checked, under half of the shortfall reflects unresolved V genes, and no reason is known for the rest. This sample lists some 50,000 clones; roughly 84% were detected once. The top ten clones comprise about a third of the sample. The sequenced sample was blood, obtained from a patient whose treatment included radiotherapy and nephrectomy. The receptor set was obtained from a woman in her 70s with renal cell carcinoma.

CDR3 in DNA: TGCAGCGTGACTAGACAGGGCAACTTCTACGAGCAGTACTTC. Its translation is CSVTRQGNFYEQYF. The gene calls are TRBV29-1 and TRBJ2-7; a weak D match, TRBD1 (7 bases). Germline V CDR1 and CDR2: SQVTM, ANQGSEA. V was pared by 6 bases and J by 3 bases, with 18 bases between. The CDR3 has 14 amino acids.

V and J are TRBV7-9 and TRBJ2-2; no firm D call. V was cut by 7 bases and J by 7 bases, with 7 bases left in between. Germline CDR1 and CDR2: SEHNR and FQNEAQ (reference sequence). The CDR3 has 11 amino acids. DNA of the CDR3: TGTGCCAGCAACCCCTTCGGGGAGCTGTTTTTT. This encodes CASNPFGELFF.

The V gene is TRBV6-5, the J gene TRBJ2-3, with D perhaps TRBD1 or TRBD2 (6 bases each). The CDR3 runs to 14 residues. Germline V gene lookup returns CDR1 MNHEY and CDR2 SVGAGI. Trimming took 5 bases from V and 5 from J, leaving 14 bases between them. Here the CDR3 DNA reads TGTGCCAGCAGTCGGGGGCCCGCCGGAGATACGCAGTATTTT. This codes for CASSRGPAGDTQYF.

The chain links TRBV29-1 to TRBJ1-3; weak D call: TRBD1 (5 bases). The germline gives CDR1 SQVTM, CDR2 ANQGSEA. V was pared by 4 bases and J by 4 bases, with 14 bases between. CDR3 length equals 14 residues. The CDR3 sequence: CSVAPRQGGNTIYF. The CDR3 coding sequence is TGCAGCGTTGCCCCTCGGCAGGGCGGAAACACCATATATTTT. The entire variable domain, with the rest obtained from reference TRBV29-1 and TRBJ1-3, is as follows: SAVISQKPSRDICQRGTSLTIQCQVDSQVTMMFWYRQQPGQSLTLIATANQGSEATYESGFVIDKFPISRPNLTFSTLTVSNMSPEDSSIYLCSVAPRQGGNTIYFGEGSWLTVV.

The chain couples TRBV9 to TRBJ1-2, with D uncertain. The germline gives CDR1 SGDLS, CDR2 YYNGEE. CDR3 size: 14 residues. V was trimmed by 3 bases and J by 0 bases, leaving 9 bases between them. CDR3 region: CASSAQDANYGYTF. DNA of the CDR3: TGTGCCAGCAGCGCCCAAGATGCTAACTATGGCTACACCTTC.